Sequencing of this T cell receptor (beta chain) was carried out in a study of T-cell reconstitution after alpha-beta-depleted transplantation in children. This clonotype was observed once. Preparation of the TCRbeta library involved a method that used unique molecular identifiers. Via MiXCR, TCRdb re-called the PCR reads, giving one row per CDR3 protein. The profile covers over 400,000 distinct CDR3 sequences, with over 40% appearing a single time and roughly a quarter taken by the ten largest. This sample comprised PBMCs, obtained before TCRalphabeta/CD19-depleted stem cell transplant. The origin of this receptor is a girl aged 2 to 10 with aplastic anemia, due to receive a stem cell transplant.

In DNA form, the CDR3 reads TGCAGTGCTAGAGATGAGGGGGACAGGGGAGGGTTGGCCTATGGCTACACCTTC. Encoded protein: CSARDEGDRGGLAYGYTF. The genes are TRBV20-1 and TRBJ1-2; 10 nucleotides match TRBD1. There are 18 residues in the CDR3. V shed 0 bases, J shed 4 bases, and the junction held 14 bases outside the gene matches. The germline V gene encodes CDR1 DFQATT and CDR2 SNEGSKA (reference sequence).